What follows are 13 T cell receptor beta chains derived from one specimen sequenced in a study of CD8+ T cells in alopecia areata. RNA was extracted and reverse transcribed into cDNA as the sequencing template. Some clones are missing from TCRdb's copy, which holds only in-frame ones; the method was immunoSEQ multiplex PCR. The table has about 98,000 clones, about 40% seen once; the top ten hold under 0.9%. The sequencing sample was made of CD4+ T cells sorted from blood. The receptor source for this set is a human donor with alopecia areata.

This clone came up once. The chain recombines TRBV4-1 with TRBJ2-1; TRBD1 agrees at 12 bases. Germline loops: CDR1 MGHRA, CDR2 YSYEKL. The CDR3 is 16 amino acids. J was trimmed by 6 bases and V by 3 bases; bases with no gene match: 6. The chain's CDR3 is CASSQPGTGGSNEQFF. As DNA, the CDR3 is TGCGCCAGCAGCCAGCCCGGGACAGGGGGCTCCAATGAGCAGTTCTTC.

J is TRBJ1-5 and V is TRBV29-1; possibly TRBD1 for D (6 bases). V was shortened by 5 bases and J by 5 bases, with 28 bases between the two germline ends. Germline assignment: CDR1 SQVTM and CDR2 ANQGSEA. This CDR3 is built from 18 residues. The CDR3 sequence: CSVILRGVAPFNDQPQHF. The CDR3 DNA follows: TGCAGCGTTATCCTGAGGGGGGTCGCTCCCTTTAATGATCAGCCCCAGCATTTT.

CDR3 protein: CSVPLQLLHEQYF. The CDR3 DNA reads as TGCAGCGTTCCCCTCCAATTACTTCACGAGCAGTACTTC. V and J are TRBV29-1 and TRBJ2-7, with no clear D. Trimming stripped 5 bases from V and 5 bases from J, with 16 bases between. Germline V gives CDR1 SQVTM, CDR2 ANQGSEA. The CDR3 runs 13 residues.

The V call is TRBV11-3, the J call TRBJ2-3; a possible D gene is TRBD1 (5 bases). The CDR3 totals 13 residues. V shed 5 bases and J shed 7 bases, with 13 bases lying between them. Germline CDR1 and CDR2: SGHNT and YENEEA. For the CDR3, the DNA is TGTGCCAGCAGCATGGAAGGGGCCAATACGCAGTATTTT. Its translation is CASSMEGANTQYF.

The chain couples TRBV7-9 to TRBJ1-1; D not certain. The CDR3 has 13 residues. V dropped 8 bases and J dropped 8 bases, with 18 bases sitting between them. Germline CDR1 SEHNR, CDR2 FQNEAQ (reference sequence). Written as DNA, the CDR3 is TGTGCCAGCGCTTTAAGGCCGGCTATGGAAGCTTTCTTT. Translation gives CASALRPAMEAFF.

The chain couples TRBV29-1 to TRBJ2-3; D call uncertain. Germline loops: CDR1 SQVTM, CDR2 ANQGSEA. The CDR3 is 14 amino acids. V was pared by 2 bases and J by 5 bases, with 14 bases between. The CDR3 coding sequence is TGCAGCGTTGAATGGTGGGGTCTGCTAGATACGCAGTATTTT. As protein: CSVEWWGLLDTQYF.

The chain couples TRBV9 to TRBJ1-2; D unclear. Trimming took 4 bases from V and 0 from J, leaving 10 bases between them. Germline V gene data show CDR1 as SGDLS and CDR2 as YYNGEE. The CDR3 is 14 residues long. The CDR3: CASSRSSTNYGYTF. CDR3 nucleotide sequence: TGTGCCAGCAGCAGGTCAAGTACTAACTATGGCTACACCTTC.

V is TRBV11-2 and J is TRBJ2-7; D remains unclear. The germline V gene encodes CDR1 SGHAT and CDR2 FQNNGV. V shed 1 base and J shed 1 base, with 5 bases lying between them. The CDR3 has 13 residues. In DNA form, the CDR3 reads TGTGCCAGCAGCTTAGCACAATCCTACGAGCAGTACTTC. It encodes CASSLAQSYEQYF. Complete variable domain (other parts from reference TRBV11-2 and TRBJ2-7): EAGVAQSPRYKIIEKRQSVAFWCNPISGHATLYWYQQILGQGPKLLIQFQNNGVVDDSQLPKDRFSAERLKGVDSTLKIQPAKLEDSAVYLCASSLAQSYEQYFGPGTRLTVT.

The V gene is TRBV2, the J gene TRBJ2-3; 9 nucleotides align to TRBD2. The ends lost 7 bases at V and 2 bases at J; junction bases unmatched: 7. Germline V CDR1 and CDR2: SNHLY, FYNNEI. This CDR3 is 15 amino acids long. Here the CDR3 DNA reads TGTGCCAGCATCAGGACTAGCGACGACACAGATACGCAGTATTTT. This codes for CASIRTSDDTDTQYF.

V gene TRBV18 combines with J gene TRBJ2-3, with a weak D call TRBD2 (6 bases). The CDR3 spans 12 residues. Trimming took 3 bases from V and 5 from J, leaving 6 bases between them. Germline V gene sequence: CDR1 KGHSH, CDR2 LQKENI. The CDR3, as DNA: TGTGCCAGCTCACCCGGGGGAGATACGCAGTATTTT. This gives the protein CASSPGGDTQYF.

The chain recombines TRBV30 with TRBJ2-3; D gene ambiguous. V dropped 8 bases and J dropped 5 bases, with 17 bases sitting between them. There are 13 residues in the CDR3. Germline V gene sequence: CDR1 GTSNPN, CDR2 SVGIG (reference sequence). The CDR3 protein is CAVGMEYRDTQYF. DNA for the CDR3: TGTGCCGTTGGTATGGAGTATCGAGATACGCAGTATTTT.

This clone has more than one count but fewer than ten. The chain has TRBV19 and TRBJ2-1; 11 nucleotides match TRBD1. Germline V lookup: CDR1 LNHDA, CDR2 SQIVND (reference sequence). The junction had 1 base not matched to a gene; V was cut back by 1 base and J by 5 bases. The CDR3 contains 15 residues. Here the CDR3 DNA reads TGTGCCAGTAGTATAGGGACAGGGGGCCACAATGAGCAGTTCTTC. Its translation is CASSIGTGGHNEQFF.

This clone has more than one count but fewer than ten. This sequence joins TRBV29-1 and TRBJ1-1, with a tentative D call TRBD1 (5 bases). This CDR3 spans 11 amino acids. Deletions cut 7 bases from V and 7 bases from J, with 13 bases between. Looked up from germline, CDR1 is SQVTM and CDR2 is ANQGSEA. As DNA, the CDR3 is TGCAGCGGAAGAGGGGCAGATGAAGCTTTCTTT. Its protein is CSGRGADEAFF.